This TCR beta chain was observed in a study of blood T cells in healthy people across ages. Study-level points and caveats: Greater diversity and more naive CD4+ cells were seen in long-lived donors than in aged donors.

The germline CDR1 and CDR2 sequences are LNHNV and YYDKDF (reference sequence). The ends lost 0 bases at V and 4 bases at J; junction bases unmatched: 2. The CDR3 is made up of 14 amino acids. This clonotype occurred many times. Its antigen is unknown. At least 6 micrograms of total RNA were extracted per sample. Next came a second PCR, run for about 6 to 11 cycles, which used a sample-barcoded 5' primer along with a J-beta primer mix. Each of the cDNA molecules was tagged by a template-switch adaptor with 12 random nucleotides. Each CDR3 protein gets one entry after TCRdb re-called the 5' RACE reads with MiXCR. The table has hundreds of thousands of distinct CDR3 sequences, approximately 52% seen once.

Source material: blood. The chain is built from TRBV15 and TRBJ1-2, with TRBD1 identical over 7 bases. The sequence was obtained from an elderly woman in good health. For the CDR3, the DNA is TGTGCCACCAGCAGAGAACCAGGGGGCTATGGCTACACCTTC. This gives the protein CATSREPGGYGYTF.